The 32 T cell receptor beta chains listed next were all sequenced from one sample in a study of T cells in localized non-small cell lung cancer. Only in-frame clones appear in the TCRdb table, and some are missing; sequencing was by immunoSEQ multiplex PCR. This table holds about 13,000 clones, roughly 82% found once. The specimen comprised peripheral blood, sampled before any cancer treatment. The receptors were gathered from a male donor aged 60 or over with stage I squamous cell lung carcinoma.

This chain links TRBV15 with TRBJ1-4; D gene unclear. Germline CDR1 LNHNV, CDR2 YYDKDF (reference sequence). Between the trimmed V and J ends, which lost 1 base and 10 bases, there was a span of 10 bases. This CDR3 has 13 residues. The CDR3 nucleotides are TGTGCCACCAGCAGAGGGTTAGAGGGAAAACTGTTTTTT. Its translation is CATSRGLEGKLFF.

The gene calls are TRBV6-5 and TRBJ2-7; tentative D call: TRBD2 (7 bases). The CDR3 contains 14 residues. The germline V and J ends were trimmed by 5 bases and 0 bases, with 11 bases remaining between them. Germline CDR1 reads MNHEY; CDR2 reads SVGAGI. The CDR3 sequence: CASSPAGASYEQYF. CDR3 nucleotide sequence: TGTGCCAGCAGTCCGGCGGGGGCCTCCTACGAGCAGTACTTC.

The rearrangement links TRBV2 to TRBJ1-1; D is perhaps TRBD1 (5 bases). Germline CDR1 reads SNHLY; CDR2 reads FYNNEI. The CDR3 loop spans 11 amino acids. Trimming removed 8 bases from V and 7 bases from J, with 11 bases in between. CDR3 nucleotide sequence: TGTGCCAGCGCCGGACATAATGAAGCTTTCTTT. Translating it yields CASAGHNEAFF.

The V and J genes are TRBV7-9 and TRBJ2-1; D may be TRBD1 (5 bases). The CDR3 has 11 residues. The V gene's germline CDR1 is SEHNR and CDR2 FQNEAQ (reference sequence). Trimming cost V 7 bases and J 9 bases, with 10 bases left between them. This CDR3 reads CASISRGEQFF. CDR3 DNA: TGTGCCAGCATCTCTAGGGGTGAGCAGTTCTTC.

The rearrangement uses TRBV9 and TRBJ2-7, with 11 bases matching TRBD2. V was pared by 0 bases and J by 0 bases, with 2 bases of the junction left unmatched. The CDR3 sequence is 16 residues long. The germline V gene has CDR1 SGDLS and CDR2 YYNGEE. CDR3 DNA: TGTGCCAGCAGCGTAGGACTAGCGGGGAGCTCCTACGAGCAGTACTTC. This translates into CASSVGLAGSSYEQYF.

The chain combines TRBV6-5 with TRBJ1-5, with 9 bases fitting TRBD1. Unmatched junction bases numbered 8, after V lost 8 bases and J lost 6 bases. Looked up from germline, CDR1 is MNHEY and CDR2 is SVGAGI. The CDR3 is 14 amino acids. The CDR3 is CASGTGGGFQPQHF. DNA of the CDR3: TGTGCCAGCGGAACAGGGGGCGGGTTTCAGCCCCAGCATTTT.

This chain joins TRBV5-5 and TRBJ2-7; 9 nucleotides match TRBD1. Germline CDR1 reads SGHKS; CDR2 reads YYEKEE (reference sequence). Losses at the gene ends were 5 bases for V and 1 base for J; bases not matched to a gene: 10. The CDR3 has 16 amino acids. CDR3 amino acids: CASRIGGGQGSYEQYF. The CDR3 DNA sequence: TGTGCCAGCAGAATTGGAGGGGGACAGGGTTCCTACGAGCAGTACTTC.

The table lists this clone with a count of one. The V and J genes are TRBV6-4 and TRBJ2-3; TRBD1 or TRBD2 may be the D gene (5 bases each). This CDR3 comprises 15 residues. Germline CDR1 reads MRHNA; CDR2 reads SNTAGT. V dropped 3 bases and J dropped 0 bases, with 10 bases sitting between them. CDR3 coding DNA: TGTGCCAGCAGTGAGTTCGGGACCAGCACAGATACGCAGTATTTT. This encodes CASSEFGTSTDTQYF.

V is TRBV5-8 and J is TRBJ2-5; D not certain. V was clipped by 4 bases and J by 5 bases, with 6 bases between them. Germline V lookup: CDR1 SGHTS, CDR2 YDEGEE. CDR3 size: 11 residues. The CDR3 reads CASSLRETQYF. The CDR3 DNA reads TGTGCCAGCAGCCTGAGGGAGACCCAGTACTTC.

The chain has TRBV6-1 and TRBJ2-3; 10 bases are shared with TRBD2. Germline CDR1 reads MNHNS; CDR2 reads SASEGT. J was trimmed by 6 bases and V by 4 bases; bases with no gene match: 13. CDR3 length: 17 residues. The CDR3 region is CASSASRLAGHWDTQYF. CDR3 DNA: TGTGCCAGCAGTGCCTCCCGACTAGCGGGCCACTGGGATACGCAGTATTTT.

The J gene is TRBJ2-2, the V gene TRBV30; D unclear. Between the trimmed V and J ends, which lost 8 bases and 3 bases, there was a span of 7 bases. Germline loops: CDR1 GTSNPN, CDR2 SVGIG (reference sequence). CDR3 length equals 11 residues. The CDR3 sequence is CAGTYTGELFF. The DNA for the CDR3 is TGTGCCGGAACTTACACCGGGGAGCTGTTTTTT.

J is TRBJ2-3 and V is TRBV7-6; 15 nucleotides align to TRBD2. V was pared by 4 bases and J by 6 bases, with 5 bases of the junction left unmatched. CDR3 length: 16 residues. The germline V gene has CDR1 SGHVS and CDR2 FNYEAQ. CDR3 amino acids: CASSSPGLAGGDTQYF. DNA for the CDR3: TGTGCCAGCAGCTCCCCGGGACTAGCGGGAGGTGATACGCAGTATTTT.

This CDR3 is CASGLVLGETTSTEAFF. As DNA, the CDR3 is TGTGCTAGTGGTTTGGTACTTGGGGAGACCACCTCCACTGAAGCTTTCTTT. V and J are TRBV12-5 and TRBJ1-1; D uncertain. The ends were cut back, 0 bases at V and 4 bases at J, with 18 bases in the middle. The germline V gene has CDR1 LGHNT and CDR2 FRNRAP. The CDR3 runs to 17 residues.

This chain links TRBV10-3 with TRBJ1-2; D remains ambiguous. The CDR3 extends over 13 amino acids. Germline-derived CDR1 and CDR2 are ENHRY and SYGVKD. The ends were cut back, 4 bases at V and 8 bases at J, with 14 bases in the middle. CDR3 coding DNA: TGTGCCATCAGTGGATCGGAGGCCGGGGGCTACACCTTC. Translated, it gives CAISGSEAGGYTF.

J is TRBJ1-5 and V is TRBV18; D remains ambiguous. Germline assignment: CDR1 KGHSH and CDR2 LQKENI. V was shortened by 5 bases and J by 7 bases, with 12 bases between the two germline ends. This CDR3 comprises 13 residues. CDR3 nucleotides: TGTGCCAGCTCAAGCTACCGGGGACAGCCCCAGCATTTT. It translates to CASSSYRGQPQHF. The variable domain in full, completed from reference TRBV18 and TRBJ1-5, reads NAGVMQNPRHLVRRRGQEARLRCSPMKGHSHVYWYRQLPEEGLKFMVYLQKENIIDESGMPKERFSAEFPKEGPSILRIQQVVRGDSAAYFCASSSYRGQPQHFGDGTRLSIL.

The chain carries TRBV15 and TRBJ2-3; 13 positions match TRBD2. The germline V gene has CDR1 LNHNV and CDR2 YYDKDF (reference sequence). V lost 0 bases to trimming and J lost 4 bases; unmatched junction nucleotides: 7. The CDR3 covers 18 residues. The CDR3 DNA is TGTGCCACCAGCAGAGATAGAGGACTAGCGGGAGTATCAGATACGCAGTATTTT. Amino acid sequence: CATSRDRGLAGVSDTQYF.

The rearrangement uses TRBV11-2 and TRBJ1-1; TRBD1 aligns across 8 bases. Unmatched junction bases numbered 9, after V lost 5 bases and J lost 7 bases. The CDR3 is made up of 14 amino acids. The germline V gene encodes CDR1 SGHAT and CDR2 FQNNGV. The CDR3 is CASSTWEDRGEAFF. The CDR3 DNA reads as TGTGCCAGCAGCACTTGGGAAGACAGGGGTGAAGCTTTCTTT.

This clone was counted once. The V gene is TRBV7-8, the J gene TRBJ2-1; D unresolved. Germline assignment: CDR1 SGHVS and CDR2 FQNEAQ. This CDR3 comprises 11 residues. The germline V and J ends were trimmed by 5 bases and 7 bases, with 6 bases remaining between them. The CDR3 spells CASSRNNEQFF. CDR3 sequence (DNA): TGTGCCAGCAGCCGCAATAATGAGCAGTTCTTC.

The J gene is TRBJ1-5, the V gene TRBV28, with TRBD1 identical over 7 bases. With 4 bases clipped from V and 9 bases from J, the junction kept 12 bases outside the gene matches. Germline values: CDR1 MDHEN, CDR2 SYDVKM. CDR3 length: 15 residues. This CDR3 reads CASSSPQGLDSPQHF. CDR3 bases: TGTGCCAGCAGTTCCCCACAGGGGCTCGATTCGCCCCAGCATTTT.

V usage is TRBV5-1 and J usage is TRBJ2-6; TRBD1 matches at 10 bases. Germline V gene lookup returns CDR1 SGHRS and CDR2 YFSETQ. The trim removed 0 bases at V and 3 bases at J, leaving 9 bases unmatched. The length of the CDR3 is 19 residues. This CDR3 reads CASSLGTGTGVGGANVLTF. The CDR3 region has the DNA TGCGCCAGCAGCTTGGGTACCGGGACAGGGGTCGGTGGGGCCAACGTCCTGACTTTC.

This clone rates as hyperexpanded. The genes are TRBV2 and TRBJ2-1; D call uncertain. The V end lost 0 bases, the J end lost 6 bases, and 9 bases lay between the germline ends. Germline V gene data show CDR1 as SNHLY and CDR2 as FYNNEI. CDR3 length equals 14 residues. CDR3 in DNA: TGTGCCAGCAGTGAAGCAGCACTATTCAATGAGCAGTTCTTC. Its protein product is CASSEAALFNEQFF.

This clone was counted only a few times. The chain uses TRBV5-6 and TRBJ1-5, with D unclear. Germline assignment: CDR1 SGHDT and CDR2 YYEEEE. The CDR3 covers 15 residues. V shed 0 bases and J shed 0 bases, with 7 bases lying between them. The CDR3 protein is CASSLAQYSNQPQHF. In nucleotides, the CDR3 is TGTGCCAGCAGCTTGGCTCAGTATAGCAATCAGCCCCAGCATTTT.

This chain joins TRBV9 and TRBJ1-1; 10 nucleotides match TRBD1. The CDR3 is made up of 19 amino acids. Germline CDR1 is SGDLS and CDR2 is YYNGEE. V shed 2 bases and J 1 base; nucleotides not matched to a gene: 14. The CDR3 here is CASSVGTGAPMESNTEAFF. The CDR3 DNA reads as TGTGCCAGCAGCGTCGGGACAGGGGCCCCCATGGAGTCGAACACTGAAGCTTTCTTT.

This clone has just one count. Here the CDR3 DNA reads TGTGCCAGCAGTTTGACAATCACAAACACTGAAGCTTTCTTT. Translation: CASSLTITNTEAFF. The chain combines TRBV27 with TRBJ1-1; no clear D gene. The ends were cut back, 3 bases at V and 2 bases at J, with 10 bases in the middle. This CDR3 has 14 residues. Per germline, CDR1 MNHEY and CDR2 SMNVEV (reference sequence).

The chain couples TRBV5-4 to TRBJ2-1; unclear D gene. Germline V lookup: CDR1 SGHNT, CDR2 YYREEE (reference sequence). CDR3 length equals 15 residues. V dropped 2 bases and J dropped 1 base, with 10 bases sitting between them. For the CDR3, the DNA is TGTGCCAGCAGCTTAGGCGAAGGATCCTACAATGAGCAGTTCTTC. Its translation: CASSLGEGSYNEQFF.

The chain couples TRBV18 to TRBJ2-7; D gene unclear. V was shortened by 3 bases and J by 1 base, with 16 bases between the two germline ends. This CDR3 contains 16 residues. The germline V gene encodes CDR1 KGHSH and CDR2 LQKENI. The CDR3, as DNA: TGTGCCAGCTCACCTCTTCTGGGGAACCCTTCCTACGAGCAGTACTTC. Translated: CASSPLLGNPSYEQYF.

The chain employs TRBV7-9 and TRBJ2-2, with 8 bases lining up with TRBD1. The CDR3 is made up of 16 amino acids. Looked up from germline, CDR1 is SEHNR and CDR2 is FQNEAQ (reference sequence). V dropped 1 base and J dropped 4; count of bases not matched to a gene: 5. This CDR3 is CASSLGQGAITGELFF. CDR3 coding DNA: TGTGCCAGCAGCTTAGGCCAGGGGGCGATCACCGGGGAGCTGTTTTTT.

The V and J genes are TRBV6-1 and TRBJ1-5; weak D call: TRBD1 (6 bases). Germline V gene sequence: CDR1 MNHNS, CDR2 SASEGT. Trimming shortened V by 1 base and J by 11 bases, and 15 bases separated the two germline ends. The CDR3 loop spans 14 amino acids. The CDR3 DNA reads TGTGCCAGCAGTGAAGTGAGCAGGGGATCAGCCCAGCATTTT. Translation gives CASSEVSRGSAQHF.

As DNA, the CDR3 is TGTGCCAGCTCAACGTATAGCAATCAGCCCCAGCATTTT. It specifies CASSTYSNQPQHF. The chain carries TRBV18 and TRBJ1-5, with D unclear. Germline loops: CDR1 KGHSH, CDR2 LQKENI. Trimming stripped 5 bases from V and 0 bases from J, with 5 bases between. The CDR3 spans 13 residues.

The CDR3 is CASSLARTDKETQYF. The CDR3 nucleotides read TGTGCCAGCAGCTTGGCCCGGACAGACAAAGAGACCCAGTACTTC. This sequence joins TRBV5-8 and TRBJ2-5; TRBD1 might be the D (6 bases). This CDR3 contains 15 residues. Germline lookup yields CDR1 SGHTS and CDR2 YDEGEE. The germline V and J ends were trimmed by 0 bases and 3 bases, with 12 bases remaining between them.

The chain recombines TRBV5-1 with TRBJ1-2; D is unresolved. Trimming left V 4 bases short and J 0 bases short, with 10 bases between. The V gene's germline CDR1 is SGHRS and CDR2 YFSETQ. CDR3 length: 14 amino acids. As DNA, the CDR3 is TGCGCCAGCAGCCCTGAACACTCTAACTATGGCTACACCTTC. This gives the protein CASSPEHSNYGYTF.

V and J are TRBV5-1 and TRBJ2-1; tentative D call: TRBD2 (6 bases). The germline V gene has CDR1 SGHRS and CDR2 YFSETQ. This CDR3 has 15 residues. V was trimmed by 0 bases and J by 4 bases, leaving 11 bases between them. CDR3 region: CASSLGSGRYNEQFF. CDR3 nucleotide sequence: TGCGCCAGCAGCTTGGGTAGCGGCCGATACAATGAGCAGTTCTTC.